This TCR beta chain was recorded in a study of breast tumors, draining lymph nodes, adjacent tissues. This clonotype came up many times. Its antigen remains unknown. Breast cancer patients provided tissue from their axillary draining lymph nodes. TCRdb called the multiplex PCR reads again in MiXCR, with one record for every CDR3 protein. The sample records 180,000 or so distinct CDR3 sequences, 30% to 40% being singletons. This CDR3 spans 15 amino acids. Between the trimmed V and J ends, which lost 5 bases and 8 bases, there was a span of 22 bases. Overall study findings and caveats: Luminal-like breast cancer showed significantly higher tumor–nontumor repertoire similarity than basal-like. Data fit most tumor T cells coming from lymph node, expanding in tumor. Compared with lymph nodes, tumors were less diverse; compared with nontumor tissue, more. Data only fit, rather than demonstrated, lymph node origin of most tumor T cells.

This receptor was taken from a female donor with breast cancer. Some clones in this sample may be carry-over from other donors' samples. The chain couples TRBV12-3 or TRBV12-4 to TRBJ2-7, with D perhaps TRBD2 (5 bases). The sample was axillary lymph node tissue. CDR3 loop: CASSLSGLSSTKQYF. The DNA for the CDR3 is TGTGCCAGCAGTCTTTCCGGACTCTCATCTACGAAGCAGTACTTC.